The present entry profiles one TCR beta chain with its context. The sample originates from a study of cytomegalovirus exposure and HLA in healthy donors. Germline lookup yields CDR1 SGHVS and CDR2 FNYEAQ. This CDR3 has 16 residues. Trimming took 1 base from V and 4 from J, leaving 16 bases between them. With 60 Vbeta and 13 Jbeta primers, the PCR was carried out. TCRdb keeps only in-frame clones here, not all; method: immunoSEQ multiplex PCR. This sample carries about 140,000 clones, approximately 72% of them seen once, and the ten largest clones take around 6%. The sequencing input was PBMCs. The origin of this receptor is a woman aged 55-70 years in good health and CMV-seronegative. The chain couples TRBV7-6 to TRBJ2-5, with D possibly matching TRBD1 (6 bases). CDR3 protein: CASSLGQVLIGETQYF. DNA for the CDR3: TGTGCCAGCAGCTTAGGACAGGTTCTAATTGGAGAGACCCAGTACTTC. The variable domain in full, completed from reference TRBV7-6 and TRBJ2-5, reads GAGVSQSPRYKVTKRGQDVALRCDPISGHVSLYWYRQALGQGPEFLTYFNYEAQQDKSGLPNDRFSAERPEGSISTLTIQRTEQRDSAMYRCASSLGQVLIGETQYFGPGTRLLVL.